This is a list of T cell receptor beta chains from one sample in a study of T-cell memory formation after mild COVID-19. TCRdb reanalysed the 5' RACE reads using MiXCR and keeps one entry per CDR3 protein. Of roughly 260,000 distinct CDR3 sequences in the sample, around 15% are singletons; the top ten hold about 4%. Sequencing used PBMCs or a T cell subset sorted from them (not recorded which). These receptors originate from a young man who had mild COVID-19 (a few samples of this study predate the infection). Cell type and time point are not known. The CDR3 runs from the conserved cysteine through the conserved F or W. Fields, in order: clone size, J gene, V gene, D gene, CDR3 DNA, CDR3 protein. A D gene is named only where the DNA matches it firmly. Only part of the rows carry a size: once, few, many, or a class if the clone is expanded.

abundance: .
j_gene: TRBJ2-3
v_gene: TRBV10-3
d_gene: .
CDR3nt: TGTGCCATCGGTGGAGATACGCAGTATTTT
CDR3aa: CAIGGDTQYF

abundance: few
j_gene: TRBJ2-7
v_gene: TRBV19
d_gene: .
CDR3nt: TGTGCCAGTAGTGATGAGGGGAAAGTTCGGAACGAGCAGTACTTC
CDR3aa: CASSDEGKVRNEQYF

abundance: many
j_gene: TRBJ1-1
v_gene: TRBV9
d_gene: .
CDR3nt: TGTGCCAGCAGCCCTCAGGTCATGGGCACTGAAGCTTTCTTT
CDR3aa: CASSPQVMGTEAFF

abundance: .
j_gene: TRBJ2-1
v_gene: TRBV20-1
d_gene: .
CDR3nt: TGCAGTGCTAGAGATCCTTTACGCAATGAGCAGTTCTTC
CDR3aa: CSARDPLRNEQFF

abundance: .
j_gene: TRBJ2-2
v_gene: TRBV6-5
d_gene: .
CDR3nt: TGTGCCAGCAAGGGTGGGACGAACACCGGGGAGCTGTTTTTT
CDR3aa: CASKGGTNTGELFF

abundance: .
j_gene: TRBJ2-5
v_gene: TRBV7-8
d_gene: TRBD2
CDR3nt: TGTGCCAGCAGCTTAGCGAACGGGGGGGTCGGAGAGACCCAGTACTTC
CDR3aa: CASSLANGGVGETQYF

abundance: .
j_gene: TRBJ1-3
v_gene: TRBV9
d_gene: TRBD1
CDR3nt: TGTGCCAGCAGCGGACAGGGTGCCGTACATTTT
CDR3aa: CASSGQGAVHF

abundance: few
j_gene: TRBJ2-5
v_gene: TRBV2
d_gene: .
CDR3nt: TGTGCCAGCAGTGGGGTCTTGGGGGTGCACCAAGAGACCCAGTACTTC
CDR3aa: CASSGVLGVHQETQYF

abundance: .
j_gene: TRBJ2-3
v_gene: TRBV11-2
d_gene: TRBD2
CDR3nt: TGTGCCAGCAGCACCAGCGGGGGGACCTCTAGCACAGATACGCAGTATTTT
CDR3aa: CASSTSGGTSSTDTQYF

abundance: .
j_gene: TRBJ2-7
v_gene: TRBV10-3
d_gene: .
CDR3nt: TGTGCCACTCATCGGACTCTTAGCTCCTACGAGCAGTACTTC
CDR3aa: CATHRTLSSYEQYF

abundance: .
j_gene: TRBJ2-1
v_gene: TRBV3-2
d_gene: .
CDR3nt: TGTGCCAGCAGCCCACAAAGACAGAGCTCCTACAATGAGCAGTTCTTC
CDR3aa: CASSPQRQSSYNEQFF

abundance: few
j_gene: TRBJ1-5
v_gene: TRBV27
d_gene: .
CDR3nt: TGTGCCAGCAGTGGGGGGAGTCGCAATCAGCCCCAGCATTTT
CDR3aa: CASSGGSRNQPQHF

abundance: few
j_gene: TRBJ2-3
v_gene: TRBV20-1
d_gene: .
CDR3nt: TGCAGTGCTACCCGTTGGACAGAATTATGGTATACGCAGTATTTT
CDR3aa: CSATRWTELWYTQYF

abundance: .
j_gene: TRBJ1-5
v_gene: TRBV7-8
d_gene: TRBD1
CDR3nt: TGTGCCAGCACCCTAACAGGGGGGAGGGATAATCAGCCCCAGCATTTT
CDR3aa: CASTLTGGRDNQPQHF

abundance: .
j_gene: TRBJ1-1
v_gene: TRBV5-1
d_gene: .
CDR3nt: TGCGCCAGCAGCTCACTCACAGGGCCGCAGGTTAACACTGAAGCTTTCTTT
CDR3aa: CASSSLTGPQVNTEAFF

abundance: .
j_gene: TRBJ2-1
v_gene: TRBV7-3
d_gene: TRBD2
CDR3nt: TGTGCCAGCAGCCCTGGGACTAGTTTGAATGAGCAGTTCTTC
CDR3aa: CASSPGTSLNEQFF

abundance: many
j_gene: TRBJ1-4
v_gene: TRBV5-1
d_gene: TRBD1
CDR3nt: TGCGCCAGCAGCCCGCTGACAGGGATTGAGGAAAAACTGTTTTTT
CDR3aa: CASSPLTGIEEKLFF

abundance: .
j_gene: TRBJ2-1
v_gene: TRBV5-1
d_gene: TRBD2
CDR3nt: TGCGCCAGCAGCTTGGCCCTAGCGGGGAATGAGCAGTTCTTC
CDR3aa: CASSLALAGNEQFF